The entry below describes one T cell receptor beta chain. The germline gene is not matched at one end of the junction; a read error may be the cause. This entry is derived from a study of beta chain features in type 1 diabetes. CDR3 length: 13 residues. Germline assignment: CDR1 LNHNV and CDR2 YYDKDF (reference sequence). As every portion of the isolated RNA was reverse transcribed, the sequencing read expressed TCRB transcripts. The table came from immunoSEQ multiplex PCR; TCRdb's copy has only in-frame clones and leaves some out. The sample records about 180,000 clones, about 13% being singletons. This receptor was identified in a woman aged 18-29 years in good health. Sequencing was carried out using central memory CD4+ T cells from blood. The rearrangement uses TRBV15 and TRBJ1-1; D is possibly TRBD1 (5 bases). Here the CDR3 DNA reads TGTGCCACCAGCAGAGCAGGGAACGCTGAAGCTTTCTTT. It codes for CATSRAGNAEAFF.